The rows below give T cell receptor beta chains drawn from one sample of a study of T cell repertoires in cytomegalovirus infection. TCRdb redid the calling of the reads with MiXCR, one entry per CDR3 protein. The sample comprises around 280,000 distinct CDR3 sequences, roughly 15% of which are singletons, and roughly 8.7% rests with the top ten. The specimen sequenced was PBMCs. Source of these receptors: a human donor in good health (CMV status not recorded). Some clones in this sample may be carry-over from other donors' samples. Both conserved end residues are part of each CDR3. Fields, in order: D gene, V gene, clone size, J gene, CDR3 protein, CDR3 DNA. D genes are given only for firm matches. Expanded clones are given a class, and other clones once, few, many or no size at all.

NA	TRBV20-1	many	TRBJ1-1	CSATYITEAFF	TGCAGTGCTACTTACATCACTGAAGCTTTCTTT
NA	TRBV7-2	many	TRBJ2-1	CASSLAYGGEQFF	TGTGCCAGCAGCTTAGCGTATGGGGGGGAGCAGTTCTTC
TRBD1	TRBV12-3/TRBV12-4	NA	TRBJ1-6	CASSSGQGAHNSPLHF	TGTGCCAGCAGCTCGGGACAGGGGGCTCATAATTCACCCCTCCACTTT
NA	TRBV7-9	many	TRBJ2-2	CASSLNPNPNTGELFF	TGTGCCAGCAGCTTAAATCCTAACCCGAACACCGGGGAGCTGTTTTTT
NA	TRBV2	NA	TRBJ2-5	CASEGQQETQYF	TGTGCCAGCGAAGGACAGCAAGAGACCCAGTACTTC
NA	TRBV7-2	many	TRBJ1-1	CASRPQSGLRGTEAFF	TGTGCCAGCCGCCCCCAAAGTGGCTTACGGGGCACTGAAGCTTTCTTT
NA	TRBV20-1	NA	TRBJ1-1	CSAMPWGVPTEAFF	TGCAGTGCTATGCCCTGGGGGGTGCCCACTGAAGCTTTCTTT
TRBD1	TRBV4-1	NA	TRBJ2-1	CASSVRDRGDNEQFF	TGCGCCAGCAGCGTCCGGGACAGGGGGGACAATGAGCAGTTCTTC
NA	TRBV5-4	NA	TRBJ2-1	CASSPGTRYNEQFF	TGTGCCAGCAGCCCCGGGACAAGGTACAATGAGCAGTTCTTC
NA	TRBV27	many	TRBJ1-1	CASSLAGTNTEAFF	TGTGCCAGCAGTTTGGCAGGGACGAACACTGAAGCTTTCTTT
NA	TRBV20-1	NA	TRBJ2-6	CSARGDNGANVLTF	TGCAGTGCTAGAGGAGATAACGGGGCCAACGTCCTGACTTTC
NA	TRBV20-1	NA	TRBJ1-1	CSARDRARGKGTEAFF	TGCAGTGCTAGAGACCGAGCTAGGGGGAAAGGCACTGAAGCTTTCTTT
NA	TRBV11-2	few	TRBJ1-3	CASRTDISSGNTIYF	TGTGCCAGCAGAACGGACATTAGCTCTGGAAACACCATATATTTT
NA	TRBV4-1	NA	TRBJ1-2	CASSEGSGGYTF	TGCGCCAGCAGCGAAGGATCCGGTGGCTACACCTTC
NA	TRBV28	many	TRBJ2-7	CASRDVTREQYF	TGTGCCAGCAGGGACGTGACACGCGAGCAGTACTTC
NA	TRBV11-2	NA	TRBJ2-2	CASSLDGLGGTGELFF	TGTGCCAGCAGCTTAGATGGTCTAGGAGGGACAGGGGAGCTGTTTTTT